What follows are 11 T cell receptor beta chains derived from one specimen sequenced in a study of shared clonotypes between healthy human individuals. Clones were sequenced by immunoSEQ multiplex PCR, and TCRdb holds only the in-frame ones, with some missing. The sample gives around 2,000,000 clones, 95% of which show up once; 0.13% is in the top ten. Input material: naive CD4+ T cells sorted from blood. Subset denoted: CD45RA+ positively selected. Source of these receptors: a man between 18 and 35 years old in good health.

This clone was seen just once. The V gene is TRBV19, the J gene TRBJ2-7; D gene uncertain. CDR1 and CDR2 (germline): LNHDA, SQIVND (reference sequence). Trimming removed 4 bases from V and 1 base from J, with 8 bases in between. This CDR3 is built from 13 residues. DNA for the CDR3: TGTGCCAGTAGTAAGGTGGGTTCCTACGAGCAGTACTTC. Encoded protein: CASSKVGSYEQYF. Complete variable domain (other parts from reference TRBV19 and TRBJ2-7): DGGITQSPKYLFRKEGQNVTLSCEQNLNHDAMYWYRQDPGQGLRLIYYSQIVNDFQKGDIAEGYSVSREKKESFPLTVTSAQKNPTAFYLCASSKVGSYEQYFGPGTRLTVT.

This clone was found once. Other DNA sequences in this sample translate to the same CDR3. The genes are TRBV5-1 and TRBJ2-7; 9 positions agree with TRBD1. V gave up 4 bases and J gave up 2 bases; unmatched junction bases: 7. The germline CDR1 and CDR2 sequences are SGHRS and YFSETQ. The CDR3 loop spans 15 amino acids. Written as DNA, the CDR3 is TGCGCCAGCAGCCAAACCGGGACAGGGCCCTACGAGCAGTACTTC. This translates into CASSQTGTGPYEQYF.

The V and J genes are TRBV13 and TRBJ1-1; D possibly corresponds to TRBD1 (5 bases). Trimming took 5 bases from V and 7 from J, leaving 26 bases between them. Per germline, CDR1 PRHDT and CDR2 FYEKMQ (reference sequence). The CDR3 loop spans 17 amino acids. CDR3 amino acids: CASSLLRLGVRNVEAFF. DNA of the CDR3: TGTGCCAGCAGCCTTCTTAGGTTGGGGGTCAGGAATGTTGAAGCTTTCTTT. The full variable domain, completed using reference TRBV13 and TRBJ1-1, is AAGVIQSPRHLIKEKRETATLKCYPIPRHDTVYWYQQGPGQDPQFLISFYEKMQSDKGSIPDRFSAQQFSDYHSELNMSSLELGDSALYFCASSLLRLGVRNVEAFFGQGTRLTVV.

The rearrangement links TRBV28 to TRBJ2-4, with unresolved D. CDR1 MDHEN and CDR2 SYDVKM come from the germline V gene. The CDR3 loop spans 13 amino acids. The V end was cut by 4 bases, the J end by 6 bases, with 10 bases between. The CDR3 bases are TGTGCCAGCAGTTCAGGACCCACAAACATTCAGTACTTC. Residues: CASSSGPTNIQYF.

The CDR3 DNA is TGTGCCAGCAGCCCGGGCCCCGGGAGATACGAGCAGTACTTC. It is translated as CASSPGPGRYEQYF. The rearrangement uses TRBV7-9 and TRBJ2-7, with TRBD2 as a possible D gene (6 bases). There are 14 residues in the CDR3. The V gene's germline CDR1 is SEHNR and CDR2 FQNEAQ (reference sequence). Trimming cost V 5 bases and J 4 bases, with 15 bases left between them.

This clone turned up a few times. The CDR3 sequence is CASSQGQTTDTQYF. The DNA for the CDR3 is TGCGCCAGCAGCCAAGGACAGACCACAGATACGCAGTATTTT. This sequence joins TRBV5-1 and TRBJ2-3, with D perhaps TRBD1 (6 bases). V dropped 4 bases and J dropped 2 bases, with 11 bases sitting between them. Per the germline V gene, CDR1 is SGHRS and CDR2 is YFSETQ. CDR3 length: 14 amino acids.

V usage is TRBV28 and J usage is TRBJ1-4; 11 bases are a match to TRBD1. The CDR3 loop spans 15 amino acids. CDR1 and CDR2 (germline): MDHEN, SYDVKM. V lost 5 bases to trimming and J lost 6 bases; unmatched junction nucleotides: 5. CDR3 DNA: TGTGCCAGCAGTCACGGGGGACAGGGGGATGAAAAACTGTTTTTT. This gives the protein CASSHGGQGDEKLFF.

Here the CDR3 DNA reads TGTGCCAGCAGCACAAGACTCAATGGCTACACCTTC. Encoded protein: CASSTRLNGYTF. V usage is TRBV14 and J usage is TRBJ1-2; D is unclear. There are 12 residues in the CDR3. CDR1 and CDR2 from the germline V gene are SGHDN and FVKESK. Trimming shortened V by 5 bases and J by 6 bases, and 10 bases separated the two germline ends. Looking up the rest from reference TRBV14 and TRBJ1-2 gives the full variable domain: EAGVTQFPSHSVIEKGQTVTLRCDPISGHDNLYWYRRVMGKEIKFLLHFVKESKQDESGMPNNRFLAERTGGTYSTLKVQPAELEDSGVYFCASSTRLNGYTFGSGTRLTVV.

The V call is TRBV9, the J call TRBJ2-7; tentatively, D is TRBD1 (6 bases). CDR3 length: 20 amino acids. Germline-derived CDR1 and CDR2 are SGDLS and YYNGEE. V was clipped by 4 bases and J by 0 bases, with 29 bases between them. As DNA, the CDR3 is TGTGCCAGCAGCCTCGCTTATGACAGGCGACGCAATACCACCTCCTACGAGCAGTACTTC. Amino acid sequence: CASSLAYDRRRNTTSYEQYF.

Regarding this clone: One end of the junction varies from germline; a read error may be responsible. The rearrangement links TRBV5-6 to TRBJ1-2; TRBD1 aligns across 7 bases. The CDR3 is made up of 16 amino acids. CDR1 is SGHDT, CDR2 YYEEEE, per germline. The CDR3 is CANRATGALGNYGYAF. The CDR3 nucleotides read TGTGCCAACAGAGCAACAGGGGCTCTGGGTAACTATGGCTACGCCTTC.

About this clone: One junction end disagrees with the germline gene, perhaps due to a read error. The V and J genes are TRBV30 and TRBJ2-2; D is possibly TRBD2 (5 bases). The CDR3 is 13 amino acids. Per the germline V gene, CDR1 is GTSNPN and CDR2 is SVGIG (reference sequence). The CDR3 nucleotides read TGCGGACTCATCTCAGATTACACCGGGGAGCTGTTTTTT. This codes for CGLISDYTGELFF.